This passage covers 17 T cell receptor beta chains from one sample sequenced in a study of T cells in Graves' hyperthyroidism and ophthalmopathy. Authors of the study amplified TCR beta CDR3 regions from RNA transcripts. A set of HTBI primers served as the primers for a first-round RT-PCR of the TCR CDR3. MiXCR, run by TCRdb on the multiplex PCR reads, gives a single entry per CDR3 protein. The profile shows 300,000 to 450,000 distinct CDR3 sequences, under 15% of them singletons. Sequencing was carried out using blood. These receptors originate from a young woman with Graves' hyperthyroidism.

The V call is TRBV20-1, the J call TRBJ2-3; weak D call: TRBD2 (6 bases). Germline V gives CDR1 DFQATT, CDR2 SNEGSKA (reference sequence). The CDR3 totals 14 residues. The CDR3 nucleotides read TGCAGCACCGTCCGGGGGAGGATGACAGATACGCAGTATTTT. Its translation is CSTVRGRMTDTQYF.

This clonotype was found many times. For the CDR3, the DNA is TGTGCCAGCAGTTTAGGGACCCGGCGGGGGGGCTCGTACGAGCAGTACTTC. Translated, it gives CASSLGTRRGGSYEQYF. The rearrangement uses TRBV28 and TRBJ2-7; 9 positions match TRBD2. V shed 2 bases and J 4 bases; nucleotides not matched to a gene: 12. Germline V gene lookup returns CDR1 MDHEN and CDR2 SYDVKM. This CDR3 comprises 17 residues.

In this sample, this clonotype turned up many times. The chain is built from TRBV30 and TRBJ1-2, with unresolved D. The CDR3 is 12 amino acids. The V end was cut by 5 bases, the J end by 2 bases, with 9 bases between. Per germline, CDR1 GTSNPN and CDR2 SVGIG (reference sequence). The CDR3 protein is CAWGRLNYGYTF. CDR3 DNA sequence: TGTGCCTGGGGGCGTCTGAACTATGGCTACACCTTC.

This chain uses TRBV25-1 with TRBJ2-3, with TRBD1 as a possible D gene (6 bases). CDR3 length: 17 residues. Trimming removed 2 bases from V and 3 bases from J, with 18 bases in between. The V gene's germline CDR1 is MGHDK and CDR2 SYGVNS. CDR3 loop: CASSELYGSGETDTQYF. CDR3 nucleotides: TGTGCCAGCAGTGAACTGTATGGGTCAGGGGAAACAGATACGCAGTATTTT.

V is TRBV20-1 and J is TRBJ2-7; 9 bases match TRBD1. The junction had 5 bases not matched to a gene; V was cut back by 7 bases and J by 4 bases. There are 12 residues in the CDR3. The V gene's germline CDR1 is DFQATT and CDR2 SNEGSKA (reference sequence). CDR3 protein: CSEAGQGYEQYF. The CDR3 nucleotides are TGCAGTGAAGCGGGACAGGGATACGAGCAGTACTTC.

This clonotype was seen a handful of times. DNA of the CDR3: TGCGCCAGCAGCTGGAGGATCTCTGGAAACACCATATATTTT. Its protein is CASSWRISGNTIYF. The gene calls are TRBV5-1 and TRBJ1-3; D ambiguous. This CDR3 contains 14 residues. V was pared by 3 bases and J by 0 bases, with 7 bases between. Germline-derived CDR1 and CDR2 are SGHRS and YFSETQ.

V gene TRBV7-9 combines with J gene TRBJ2-3; D assignment may be TRBD1 or TRBD2 (5 bases each). The CDR3 totals 17 residues. V lost 5 bases, J lost 2 bases, and 20 bases lay in between. Germline values: CDR1 SEHNR, CDR2 FQNEAQ (reference sequence). Here the CDR3 reads CASSPLDPGTSTDTQYF. CDR3 nucleotide sequence: TGTGCCAGCAGCCCTTTGGATCCCGGGACCTCCACAGATACGCAGTATTTT.

The sample holds many counts of this clonotype. CDR3 nucleotide sequence: TGTGCCAGCAGGTATCGTGGCACAGGCCGCTATGGCTACACCTTC. It codes for CASRYRGTGRYGYTF. The rearrangement links TRBV6-1 to TRBJ1-2, with TRBD1 as a possible D gene (5 bases). The length of the CDR3 is 15 residues. Looked up from germline, CDR1 is MNHNS and CDR2 is SASEGT. Trimming shortened V by 6 bases and J by 4 bases, and 18 bases separated the two germline ends.

This clonotype was counted ten times or more. The rearrangement links TRBV11-2 to TRBJ1-3; D perhaps matches TRBD1 (5 bases). Germline CDR1 SGHAT, CDR2 FQNNGV. Trimming removed 1 base at V and 8 bases at J, with 12 bases between. This CDR3 region has 14 residues. Written as DNA, the CDR3 is TGTGCCAGCAGCTTAGTCCCAGGGCCCGACACCATATATTTT. Translating it yields CASSLVPGPDTIYF.

Comment on this clonotype: This may come from a read error, since a much larger clone is one base off. The V and J genes are TRBV10-3 and TRBJ2-2; D is perhaps TRBD2 (6 bases). Germline-derived CDR1 and CDR2 are ENHRY and SYGVKD. The CDR3 is 11 residues long. V was trimmed by 10 bases and J by 6 bases, leaving 9 bases between them. DNA of the CDR3: TGTGCCACGGGCGGGGCCGGGGAGCTGTTTTTT. Its translation: CATGGAGELFF.

The rearrangement links TRBV5-1 to TRBJ1-4; 8 bases agree with TRBD1. This CDR3 spans 17 amino acids. Germline CDR1 reads SGHRS; CDR2 reads YFSETQ. Trimming cost V 7 bases and J 1 base; bases outside gene matches: 12. CDR3 sequence reads: CASCPGGASGTNEKLFF. The CDR3 nucleotides read TGCGCCAGCTGCCCAGGGGGCGCCTCGGGAACTAATGAAAAACTGTTTTTT.

This clonotype was recorded many times. The chain employs TRBV18 and TRBJ1-5; 7 bases agree with TRBD1. Germline V CDR1 and CDR2: KGHSH, LQKENI. Unmatched junction bases numbered 12, after V lost 0 bases and J lost 7 bases. The CDR3 spans 17 residues. The CDR3 sequence is CASSPPLQGGGRQPQHF. DNA for the CDR3: TGTGCCAGCTCACCACCACTTCAGGGGGGAGGTCGACAGCCCCAGCATTTT.

This chain uses TRBV5-1 with TRBJ2-3, with TRBD1 identical over 9 bases. This CDR3 is 17 amino acids long. Germline assignment: CDR1 SGHRS and CDR2 YFSETQ. Germline trimming cut 0 bases from V and 4 bases from J; bases unmatched to any gene: 9. The CDR3 DNA is TGCGCCAGCAGCTTGGCCTTTACAGGGGGCGGCGCAGATACGCAGTATTTT. Its translation is CASSLAFTGGGADTQYF.

The chain recombines TRBV6-1 with TRBJ2-5; TRBD2 matches at 11 bases. The CDR3 has 14 residues. Trimming took 5 bases from V and 3 from J; bases not matched to a gene: 2. Per germline, CDR1 MNHNS and CDR2 SASEGT. The CDR3 DNA reads TGTGCCAGCAGTCAGACTAGCGGGAAAGAGACCCAGTACTTC. Encoded protein: CASSQTSGKETQYF.

This clonotype appeared a few times. This CDR3 is missing its conserved last phenylalanine or tryptophan, likely due to a read error. The V call is TRBV24-1, the J call TRBJ2-5; 8 bases are a match to TRBD1. Germline V gene sequence: CDR1 KGHDR, CDR2 SFDVKD. This CDR3 is 17 amino acids long. The J segment lost 2 bases and the V segment lost 6 bases, leaving 13 bases of the junction unmatched. In nucleotides, the CDR3 is TGTGCCACCAGTAGAGAGGACAGGGCGACCTTGCAAGAGACCCAGTACTCC. Amino acid sequence: CATSREDRATLQETQYS.

This clonotype came up a few times. The CDR3 coding sequence is TGTGCCACCAGTGATGCGGGAAACTATGGCTACACCTTC. This encodes CATSDAGNYGYTF. The V gene is TRBV24-1, the J gene TRBJ1-2; D is ambiguous. With 3 bases removed from V and 2 bases from J, the gap between germline ends came to 6 bases. The CDR3 covers 13 residues. CDR1 and CDR2 from the germline V gene are KGHDR and SFDVKD.

This clonotype came up many times. V usage is TRBV5-1 and J usage is TRBJ1-4; unclear D gene. CDR1 and CDR2 from the germline V gene are SGHRS and YFSETQ. The CDR3 loop spans 16 amino acids. V lost 0 bases to trimming and J lost 5 bases, with 14 bases between them. For the CDR3, the DNA is TGCGCCAGCAGCTTGGACGGAACAATTCCGAATGAAAAACTGTTTTTT. Amino acid sequence: CASSLDGTIPNEKLFF.